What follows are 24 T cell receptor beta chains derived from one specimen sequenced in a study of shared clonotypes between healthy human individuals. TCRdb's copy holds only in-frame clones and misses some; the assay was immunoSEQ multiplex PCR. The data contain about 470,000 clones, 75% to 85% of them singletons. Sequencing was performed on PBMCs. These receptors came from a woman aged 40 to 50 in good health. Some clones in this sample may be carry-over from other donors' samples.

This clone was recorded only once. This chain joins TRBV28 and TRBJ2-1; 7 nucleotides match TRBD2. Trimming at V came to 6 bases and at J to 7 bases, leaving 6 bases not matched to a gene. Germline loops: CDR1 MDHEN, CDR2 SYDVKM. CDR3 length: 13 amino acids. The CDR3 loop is CASSQGLVNEQFF. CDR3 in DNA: TGTGCCAGCAGCCAAGGACTAGTTAATGAGCAGTTCTTC.

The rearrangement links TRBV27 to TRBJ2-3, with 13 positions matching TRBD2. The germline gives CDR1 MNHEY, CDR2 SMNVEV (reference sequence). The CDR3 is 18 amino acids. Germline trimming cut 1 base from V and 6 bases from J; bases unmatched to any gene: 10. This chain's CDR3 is CASSLWPWTSGRSDTQYF. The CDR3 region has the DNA TGTGCCAGCAGTTTATGGCCCTGGACTAGCGGGAGATCCGATACGCAGTATTTT.

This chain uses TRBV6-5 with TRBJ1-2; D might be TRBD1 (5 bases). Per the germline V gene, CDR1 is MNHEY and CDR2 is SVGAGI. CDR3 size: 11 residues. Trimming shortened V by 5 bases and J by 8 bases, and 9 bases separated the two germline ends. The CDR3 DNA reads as TGTGCCAGCAGTGAGGGGTCCGGCTACACCTTC. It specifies CASSEGSGYTF.

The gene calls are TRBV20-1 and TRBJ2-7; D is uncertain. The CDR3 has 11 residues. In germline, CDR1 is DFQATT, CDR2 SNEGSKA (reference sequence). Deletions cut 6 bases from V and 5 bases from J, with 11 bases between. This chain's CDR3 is CSAGTSNEQYF. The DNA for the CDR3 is TGCAGTGCCGGTACGAGTAACGAGCAGTACTTC.

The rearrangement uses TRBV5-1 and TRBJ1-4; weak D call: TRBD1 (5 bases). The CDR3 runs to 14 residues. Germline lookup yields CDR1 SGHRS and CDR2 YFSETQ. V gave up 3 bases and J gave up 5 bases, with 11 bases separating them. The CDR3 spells CASSSGPTNEKLFF. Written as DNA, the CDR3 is TGCGCCAGCAGCTCGGGACCGACCAATGAAAAACTGTTTTTT.

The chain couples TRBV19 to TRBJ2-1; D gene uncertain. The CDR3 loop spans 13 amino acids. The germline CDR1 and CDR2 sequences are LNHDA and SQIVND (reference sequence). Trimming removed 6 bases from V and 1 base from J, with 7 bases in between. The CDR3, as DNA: TGTGCCAGTAGAGGGCAGTCCTACAATGAGCAGTTCTTC. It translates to CASRGQSYNEQFF.

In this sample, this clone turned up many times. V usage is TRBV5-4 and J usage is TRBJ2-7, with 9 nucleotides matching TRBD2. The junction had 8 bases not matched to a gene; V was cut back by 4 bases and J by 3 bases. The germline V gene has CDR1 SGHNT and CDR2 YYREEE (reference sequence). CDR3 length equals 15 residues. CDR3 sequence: CASSAGGDNGYEQYF. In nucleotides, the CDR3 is TGTGCCAGCAGCGCGGGAGGGGACAATGGCTACGAGCAGTACTTC.

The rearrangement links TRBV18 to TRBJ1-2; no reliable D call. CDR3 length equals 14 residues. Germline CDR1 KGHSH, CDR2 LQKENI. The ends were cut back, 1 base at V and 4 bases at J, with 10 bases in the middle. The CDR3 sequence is CASSPRNERYGYTF. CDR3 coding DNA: TGTGCCAGCTCACCACGGAACGAACGCTATGGCTACACCTTC.

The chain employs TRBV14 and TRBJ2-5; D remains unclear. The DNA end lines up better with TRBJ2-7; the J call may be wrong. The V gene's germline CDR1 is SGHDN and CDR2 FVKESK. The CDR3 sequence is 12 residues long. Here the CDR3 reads CASSQDTYEQYF. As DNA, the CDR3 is TGTGCCAGCAGCCAAGACACCTACGAGCAGTACTTC.

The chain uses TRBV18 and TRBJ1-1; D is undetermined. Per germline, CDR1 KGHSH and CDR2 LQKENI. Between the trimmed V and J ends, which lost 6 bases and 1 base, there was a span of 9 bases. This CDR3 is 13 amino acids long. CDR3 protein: CASSQEGNTEAFF. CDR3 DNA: TGTGCCAGCTCCCAGGAAGGGAACACTGAAGCTTTCTTT.

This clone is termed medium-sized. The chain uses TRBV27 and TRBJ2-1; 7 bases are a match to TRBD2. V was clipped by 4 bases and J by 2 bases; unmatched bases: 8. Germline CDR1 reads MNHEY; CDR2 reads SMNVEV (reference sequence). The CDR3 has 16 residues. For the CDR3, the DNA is TGTGCCAGCAGTTCCCTCCAGCGGGGCGCCTACAATGAGCAGTTCTTC. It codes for CASSSLQRGAYNEQFF.

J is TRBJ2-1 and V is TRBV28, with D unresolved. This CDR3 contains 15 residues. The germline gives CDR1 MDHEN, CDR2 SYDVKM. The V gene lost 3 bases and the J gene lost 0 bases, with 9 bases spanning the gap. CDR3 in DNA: TGTGCCAGCAGTTTTGTACTAAGCTCCTACAATGAGCAGTTCTTC. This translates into CASSFVLSSYNEQFF. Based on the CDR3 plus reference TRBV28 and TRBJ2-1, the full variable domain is DVKVTQSSRYLVKRTGEKVFLECVQDMDHENMFWYRQDPGLGLRLIYFSYDVKMKEKGDIPEGYSVSREKKERFSLILESASTNQTSMYLCASSFVLSSYNEQFFGPGTRLTVL.

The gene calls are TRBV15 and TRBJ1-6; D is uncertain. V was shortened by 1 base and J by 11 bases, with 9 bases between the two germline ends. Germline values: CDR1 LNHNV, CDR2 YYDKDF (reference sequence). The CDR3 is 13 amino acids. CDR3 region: CATSRGRLAPLHF. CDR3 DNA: TGTGCCACCAGCAGAGGGAGGTTGGCACCCCTCCACTTT.

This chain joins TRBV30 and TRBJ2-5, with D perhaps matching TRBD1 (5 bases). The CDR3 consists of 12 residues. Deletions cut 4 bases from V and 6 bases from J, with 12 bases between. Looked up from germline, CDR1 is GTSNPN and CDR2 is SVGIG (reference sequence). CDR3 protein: CAWTNQGKTQYF. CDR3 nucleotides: TGTGCCTGGACCAACCAGGGAAAGACCCAGTACTTC. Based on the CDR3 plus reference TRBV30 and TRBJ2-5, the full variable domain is SQTIHQWPATLVQPVGSPLSLECTVEGTSNPNLYWYRQAAGRGLQLLFYSVGIGQISSEVPQNLSASRPQDRQFILSSKKLLLSDSGFYLCAWTNQGKTQYFGPGTRLLVL.

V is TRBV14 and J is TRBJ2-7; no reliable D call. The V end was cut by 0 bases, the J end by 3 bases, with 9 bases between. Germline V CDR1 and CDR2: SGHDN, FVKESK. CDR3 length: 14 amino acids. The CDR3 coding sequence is TGTGCCAGCAGCCAAGATCCGGCACTCTACGAGCAGTACTTC. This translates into CASSQDPALYEQYF. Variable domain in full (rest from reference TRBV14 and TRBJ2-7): EAGVTQFPSHSVIEKGQTVTLRCDPISGHDNLYWYRRVMGKEIKFLLHFVKESKQDESGMPNNRFLAERTGGTYSTLKVQPAELEDSGVYFCASSQDPALYEQYFGPGTRLTVT.

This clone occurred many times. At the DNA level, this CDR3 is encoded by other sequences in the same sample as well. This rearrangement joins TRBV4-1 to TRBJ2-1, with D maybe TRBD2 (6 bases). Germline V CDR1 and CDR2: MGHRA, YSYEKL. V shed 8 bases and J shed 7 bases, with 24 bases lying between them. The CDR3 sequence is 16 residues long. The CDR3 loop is CASGERGGARWNEQFF. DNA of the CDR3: TGCGCCAGCGGTGAAAGGGGAGGCGCACGGTGGAATGAGCAGTTCTTC.

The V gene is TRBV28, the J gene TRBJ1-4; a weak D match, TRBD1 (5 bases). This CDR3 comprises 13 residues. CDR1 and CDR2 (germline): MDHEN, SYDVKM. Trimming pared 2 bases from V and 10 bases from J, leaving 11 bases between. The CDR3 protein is CASSLIQGRKLFF. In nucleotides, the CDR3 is TGTGCCAGCAGTTTAATTCAGGGACGAAAACTGTTTTTT.

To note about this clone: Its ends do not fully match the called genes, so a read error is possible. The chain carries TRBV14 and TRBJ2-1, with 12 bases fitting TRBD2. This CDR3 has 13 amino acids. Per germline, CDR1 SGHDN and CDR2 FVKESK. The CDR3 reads CASSQGGTSGRVF. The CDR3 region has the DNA TGTGCCAGCAGCCAAGGAGGGACTAGCGGGCGGGTCTTC.

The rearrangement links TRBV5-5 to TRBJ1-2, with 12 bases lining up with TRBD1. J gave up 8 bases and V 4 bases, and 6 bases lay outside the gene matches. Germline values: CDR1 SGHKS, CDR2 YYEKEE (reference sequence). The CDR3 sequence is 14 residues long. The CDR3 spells CASSTGQGASGYTF. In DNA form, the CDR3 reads TGTGCCAGCAGCACGGGACAGGGGGCAAGCGGCTACACCTTC.

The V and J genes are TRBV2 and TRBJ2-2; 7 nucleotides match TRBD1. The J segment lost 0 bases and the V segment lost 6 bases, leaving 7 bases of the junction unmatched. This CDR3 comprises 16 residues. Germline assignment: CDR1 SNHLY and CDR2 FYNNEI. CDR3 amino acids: CASSSRTGPNTGELFF. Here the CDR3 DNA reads TGTGCCAGCAGCTCACGGACAGGTCCGAACACCGGGGAGCTGTTTTTT.

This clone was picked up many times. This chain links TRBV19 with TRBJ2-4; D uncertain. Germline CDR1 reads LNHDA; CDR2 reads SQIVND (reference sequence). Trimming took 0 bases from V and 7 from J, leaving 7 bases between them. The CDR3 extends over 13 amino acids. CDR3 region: CASSIDRRNIQYF. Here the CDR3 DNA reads TGTGCCAGTAGTATAGACAGGCGGAACATTCAGTACTTC. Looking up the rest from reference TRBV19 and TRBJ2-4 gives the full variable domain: DGGITQSPKYLFRKEGQNVTLSCEQNLNHDAMYWYRQDPGQGLRLIYYSQIVNDFQKGDIAEGYSVSREKKESFPLTVTSAQKNPTAFYLCASSIDRRNIQYFGAGTRLSVL.

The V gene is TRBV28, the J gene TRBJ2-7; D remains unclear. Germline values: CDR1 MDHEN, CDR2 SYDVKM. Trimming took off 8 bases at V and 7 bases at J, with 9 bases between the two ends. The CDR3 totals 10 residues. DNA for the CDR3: TGTGCCAGCGGCCTCCAAGAGCAGTACTTC. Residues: CASGLQEQYF.

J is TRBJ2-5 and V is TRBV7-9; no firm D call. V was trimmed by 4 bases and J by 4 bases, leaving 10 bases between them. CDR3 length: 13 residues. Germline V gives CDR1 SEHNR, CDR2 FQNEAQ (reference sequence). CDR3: CASSSDLTETQYF. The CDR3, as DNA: TGTGCCAGCAGCTCCGACTTAACAGAGACCCAGTACTTC.

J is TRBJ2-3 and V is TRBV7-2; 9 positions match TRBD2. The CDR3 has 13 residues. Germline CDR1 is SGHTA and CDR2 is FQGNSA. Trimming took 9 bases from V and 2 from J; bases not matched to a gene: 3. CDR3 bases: TGTGCCAGTCTAGCGGGAAACACAGATACGCAGTATTTT. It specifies CASLAGNTDTQYF. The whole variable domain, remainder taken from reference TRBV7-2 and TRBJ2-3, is GAGVSQSPSNKVTEKGKDVELRCDPISGHTALYWYRQSLGQGLEFLIYFQGNSAPDKSGLPSDRFSAERTGGSVSTLTIQRTQQEDSAVYLCASLAGNTDTQYFGPGTRLTVL.